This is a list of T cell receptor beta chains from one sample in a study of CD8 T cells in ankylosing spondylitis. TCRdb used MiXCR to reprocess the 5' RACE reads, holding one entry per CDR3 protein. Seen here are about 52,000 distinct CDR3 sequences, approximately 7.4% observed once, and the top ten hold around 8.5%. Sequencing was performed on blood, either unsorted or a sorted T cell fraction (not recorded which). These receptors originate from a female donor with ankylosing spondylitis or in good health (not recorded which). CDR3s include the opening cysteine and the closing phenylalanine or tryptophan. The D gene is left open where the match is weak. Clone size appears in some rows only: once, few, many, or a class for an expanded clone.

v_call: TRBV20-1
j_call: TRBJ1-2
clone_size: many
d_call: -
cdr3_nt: TGCAGTGCTAGTGAACAGGGCTCAGATGGCTACACCTTC
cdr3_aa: CSASEQGSDGYTF

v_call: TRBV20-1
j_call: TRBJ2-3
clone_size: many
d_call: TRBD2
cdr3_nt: TGCAGTGCTAGAGATACCCAGCGGGGTCAAGATACGCAGTATTTT
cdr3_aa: CSARDTQRGQDTQYF

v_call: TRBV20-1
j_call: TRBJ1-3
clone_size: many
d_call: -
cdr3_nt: TGCAGTGCTAGAGATCTTGGTCTTGGAAACACCATATATTTT
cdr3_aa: CSARDLGLGNTIYF

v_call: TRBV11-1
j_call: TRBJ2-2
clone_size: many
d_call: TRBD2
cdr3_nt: TGTGCCACCCAAGCGGGGACGAACACCGGGGAGCTGTTTTTT
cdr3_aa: CATQAGTNTGELFF

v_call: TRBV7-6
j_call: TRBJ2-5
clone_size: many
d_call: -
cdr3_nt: TGTGCCAGCAGCTCCTCCCCTAGCAAGGGAGAGACCCAGTACTTC
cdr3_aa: CASSSSPSKGETQYF

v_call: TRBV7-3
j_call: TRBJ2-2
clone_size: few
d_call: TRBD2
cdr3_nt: TGTGCCAGCAGCCGGACTAGCGGGGGGTCCGGGACCGGGGAGCTGTTTTTT
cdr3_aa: CASSRTSGGSGTGELFF

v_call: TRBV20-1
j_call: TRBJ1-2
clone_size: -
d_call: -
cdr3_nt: TGCAGTGCTGCGACTTCGGACTATGGCTACACCTTC
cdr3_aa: CSAATSDYGYTF

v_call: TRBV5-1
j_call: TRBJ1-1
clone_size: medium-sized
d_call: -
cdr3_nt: TGCGCCAGCCGAATGGACATCGGGGACACTGAAGCTTTCTTT
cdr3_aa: CASRMDIGDTEAFF

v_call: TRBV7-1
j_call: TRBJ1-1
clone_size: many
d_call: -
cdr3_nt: TGTGCCAGCAGCGCAGGGGCCAGAGGCCCTGAAGCTTTCTTT
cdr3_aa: CASSAGARGPEAFF

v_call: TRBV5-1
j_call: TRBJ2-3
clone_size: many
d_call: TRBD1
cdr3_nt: TGCGCCAGCAGCTACGACAGGGGCGAGGCTACGCAGTATTTT
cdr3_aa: CASSYDRGEATQYF

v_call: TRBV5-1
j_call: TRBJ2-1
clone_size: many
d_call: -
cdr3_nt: TGCGCCAGCAGCTCCTCTAGTGGGGCTACCTACAATGAGCAGTTCTTC
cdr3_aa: CASSSSSGATYNEQFF

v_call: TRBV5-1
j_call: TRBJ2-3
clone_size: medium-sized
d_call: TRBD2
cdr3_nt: TGCGCCAGCAGCTTAGCGGGAACAGATACGCAGTATTTT
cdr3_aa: CASSLAGTDTQYF

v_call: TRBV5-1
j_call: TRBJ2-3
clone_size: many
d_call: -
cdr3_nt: TGCGCCAGCAGCTTGGTCCCAACTAGCACAGATACGCAGTATTTT
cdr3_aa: CASSLVPTSTDTQYF

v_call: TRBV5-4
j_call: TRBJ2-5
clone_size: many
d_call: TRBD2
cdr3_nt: TGTGCCAGCAGCAGTACTAGCGAGGGCGAGACCCAGTACTTC
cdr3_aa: CASSSTSEGETQYF

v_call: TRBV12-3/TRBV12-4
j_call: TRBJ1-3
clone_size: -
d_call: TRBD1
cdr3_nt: TGTGCCAGCAGTTTAGGACAGGGAGTTGGTAACACCATACATTTT
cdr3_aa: CASSLGQGVGNTIHF

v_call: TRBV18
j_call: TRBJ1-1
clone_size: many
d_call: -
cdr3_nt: TGTGCCAGCTCACCACAAGATCAGATATTGAACACTGAAGCTTTCTTT
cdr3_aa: CASSPQDQILNTEAFF

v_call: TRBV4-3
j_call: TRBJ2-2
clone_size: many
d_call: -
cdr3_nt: TGCGCCAGCAGCCAAGATCGGGGGCCCGGGGAGCTGTTTTTT
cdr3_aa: CASSQDRGPGELFF

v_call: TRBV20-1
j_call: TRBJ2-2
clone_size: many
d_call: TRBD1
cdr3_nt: TGCAGTGCTAGAGGGAGGACAGGGGGCACCGGGGAGCTGTTTTTT
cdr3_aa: CSARGRTGGTGELFF